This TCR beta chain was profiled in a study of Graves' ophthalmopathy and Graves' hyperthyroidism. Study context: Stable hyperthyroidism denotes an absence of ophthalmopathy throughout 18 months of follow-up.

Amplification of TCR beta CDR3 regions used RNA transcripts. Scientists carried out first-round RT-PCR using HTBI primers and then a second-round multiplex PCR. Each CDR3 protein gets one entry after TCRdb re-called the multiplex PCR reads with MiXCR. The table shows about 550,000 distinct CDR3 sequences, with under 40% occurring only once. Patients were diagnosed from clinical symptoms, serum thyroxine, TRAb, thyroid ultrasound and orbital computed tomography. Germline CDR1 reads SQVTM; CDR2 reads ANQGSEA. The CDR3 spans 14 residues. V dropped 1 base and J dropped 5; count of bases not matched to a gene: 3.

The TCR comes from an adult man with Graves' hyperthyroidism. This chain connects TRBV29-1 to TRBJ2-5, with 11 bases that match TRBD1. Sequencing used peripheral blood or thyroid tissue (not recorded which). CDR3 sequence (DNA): TGCAGCGTTGAAGGGACAGGGGGCTTGGAGACCCAGTACTTC. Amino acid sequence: CSVEGTGGLETQYF.